Detailed here is one T cell receptor beta chain. Antigen: not known. This record belongs to a study of response to subunit inactivated influenza vaccine. Germline V gene lookup returns CDR1 ENHRY and CDR2 SYGVKD. Trimming took 3 bases from V and 8 from J, leaving 11 bases between them. The CDR3 is 13 residues long. TCRdb analysed the RT-PCR reads with MiXCR anew, one entry per CDR3 protein. The sample comprises around 540,000 distinct CDR3 sequences, 12% of which are singletons, and 9.5% to 13% rests with the top ten. The study's findings and limits: Each seasonal flu vaccination may recruit only limited new T cells, authors suggested.

The source is a man in his fifties or sixties who received an inactivated influenza vaccine. This sequence joins TRBV10-3 and TRBJ2-1; D gene uncertain. Source: PBMCs from blood, taken on the day of vaccination. The CDR3 sequence is CAISDRRTDEQFF. The CDR3 DNA sequence: TGTGCCATCAGTGACCGGAGAACCGATGAGCAGTTCTTC.